Here is one T cell receptor beta chain with its context. These data belong to a study of shared clonotypes between healthy human individuals. This table comes from immunoSEQ multiplex PCR, and its TCRdb copy is limited to in-frame clones, with some not included. The sample contains a few hundred thousand clones, over 50% of which appear only once. The receptor's source is a man in his thirties or forties in good health. Sequenced input: memory CD4+ T cells sorted from blood. The sample's subset: CD45RA-negative fraction.

The CDR3 region is CAIRPSGSASLEQYF. For the CDR3, the DNA is TGTGCCATCAGACCTAGCGGGTCCGCTTCCTTGGAGCAGTACTTC. The rearrangement links TRBV10-3 to TRBJ2-7, with 8 bases fitting TRBD2. Looked up from germline, CDR1 is ENHRY and CDR2 is SYGVKD. The CDR3 has 15 amino acids. V gave up 6 bases and J gave up 7 bases; unmatched junction bases: 14.